This entry describes one T cell receptor beta chain. Its antigen remains unidentified. These data belong to a study of OX40 agonist ivuxolimab in advanced cancers. On the study more broadly: With ivuxolimab, an agonistic anti-OX40 (CD134) antibody, patients were treated. The dose of intravenous ivuxolimab that patients received every 2 weeks ranged from 0.01 to 10 mg/kg. Earlier treatment with anti-PD-1, anti-PD-L1 or anti-CTLA-4 was permitted, and about 40% had received some.

Measured with immunoSEQ multiplex PCR; TCRdb has only the in-frame clones, and not every one. The sample holds about 63,000 clones, nearly 90% seen once. The germline V gene has CDR1 SNHLY and CDR2 FYNNEI. The CDR3 loop spans 18 amino acids. Trimming at V came to 5 bases and at J to 5 bases, leaving 9 bases not matched to a gene. Study-level points and caveats: CD4+ T cells averaged fewer expanded clones than CD8+ T cells.

The V gene is TRBV2, the J gene TRBJ2-2; TRBD2 matches at 15 bases. Sequencing was performed on CD4+ or CD8+ T cells sorted from blood, taken in a trial of the OX40 agonist ivuxolimab. The origin of this receptor is an adult with an advanced solid tumor such as melanoma, head and neck, liver or kidney cancer. The CDR3 sequence is CASSTGTSGRFWTGELFF. The CDR3 nucleotides are TGTGCCAGCAGTACCGGGACTAGCGGGAGGTTTTGGACCGGGGAGCTGTTTTTT.